This T cell receptor beta chain was captured in a study of blood T cells in healthy people across ages. Unmatched junction bases numbered 12, after V lost 8 bases and J lost 2 bases. The CDR3 is made up of 17 amino acids. Per germline, CDR1 SEHNR and CDR2 FQNEAQ (reference sequence). A second PCR, run for about 6 to 11 cycles, used a sample-barcoded 5' primer plus a J-beta primer mix. One entry per CDR3 protein, called by TCRdb with MiXCR from the 5' RACE reads. The sample lists 650,000 to 800,000 distinct CDR3 sequences; roughly half were seen once. V and J are TRBV7-9 and TRBJ2-3, with TRBD2 identical over 11 bases. The sequenced material came from blood. The source of this sequence is a woman older than 75 in good health. As DNA, the CDR3 is TGTGCCAGCGCCTTACTAGCGGGGGCCAGGTCCACAGATACGCAGTATTTT. Translated, it gives CASALLAGARSTDTQYF. The whole variable domain, remainder taken from reference TRBV7-9 and TRBJ2-3, is DTGVSQNPRHKITKRGQNVTFRCDPISEHNRLYWYRQTLGQGPEFLTYFQNEAQLEKSRLLSDRFSAERPKGSFSTLEIQRTEQGDSAMYLCASALLAGARSTDTQYFGPGTRLTVL.